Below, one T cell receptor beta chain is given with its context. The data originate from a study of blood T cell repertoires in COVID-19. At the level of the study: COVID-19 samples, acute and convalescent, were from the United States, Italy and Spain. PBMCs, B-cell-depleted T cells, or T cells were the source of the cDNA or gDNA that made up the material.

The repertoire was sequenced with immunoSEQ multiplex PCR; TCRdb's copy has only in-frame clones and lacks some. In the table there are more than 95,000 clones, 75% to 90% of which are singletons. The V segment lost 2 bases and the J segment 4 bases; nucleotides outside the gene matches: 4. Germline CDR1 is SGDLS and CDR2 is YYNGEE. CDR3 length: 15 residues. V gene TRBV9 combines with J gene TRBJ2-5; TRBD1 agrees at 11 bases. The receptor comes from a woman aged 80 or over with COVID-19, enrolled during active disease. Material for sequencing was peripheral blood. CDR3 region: CASSVWTGGPETQYF. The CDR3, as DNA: TGTGCCAGCAGCGTCTGGACAGGGGGCCCAGAGACCCAGTACTTC.